A selection of T cell receptor beta chains follows, all from one sample in a study of Ad26.COV2.S vaccination and SARS-CoV-2 variants. TCRdb keeps only in-frame clones here, not all; method: immunoSEQ multiplex PCR. The table includes about 180,000 clones, 70% to 90% detected once. The sequencing here drew on peripheral blood, taken after recovery from COVID-19. The receptors derive from a human donor who had recovered from COVID-19. The CDR3 runs from the conserved cysteine through the conserved F or W. The D gene is left open where the match is weak. Expanded clones get a size class; other rows say once, few or many, or leave the size out.

d_call cdr3_length j_call v_call clone_size cdr3_nt cdr3_aa
. 17 TRBJ1-1 TRBV7-8 . TGTGCCAGCAGCTCACCCCTCGGGAGTGAGGGGAACACTGAAGCTTTCTTT CASSSPLGSEGNTEAFF
. 15 TRBJ1-2 TRBV5-6 . TGTGCCAGCAGCCGGGGGAGAGGGCGGGTATCGGGCTACACCTTC CASSRGRGRVSGYTF
. 14 TRBJ1-4 TRBV14 . TGTGCCAGCAGCCTAGGGTTAATTAATGAAAAACTGTTTTTT CASSLGLINEKLFF
. 14 TRBJ2-7 TRBV4-1 . TGCGCCAGCAGCCCGCCAAGTGGGGCCTACGAGCAGTACTTC CASSPPSGAYEQYF
. 15 TRBJ2-7 TRBV19 . TGTGCCAGTAGTCCTTCCGCGTCCACCTCCTACGAGCAGTACTTC CASSPSASTSYEQYF
. 14 TRBJ2-1 TRBV6-6 once TGTGCCAGCAGTAGGGGTCTCTCCTACAATGAGCAGTTCTTC CASSRGLSYNEQFF
TRBD2 16 TRBJ2-5 TRBV6-6 . TGTGCCAGCAGTTACTCCTTAGGAGTAGCGGGGCCCGCCCAGTACTTC CASSYSLGVAGPAQYF
. 13 TRBJ1-5 TRBV10-2 . TGCGCCAGCGAAACAGGGCCCAATCAGCCCCAGCATTTT CASETGPNQPQHF
. 13 TRBJ1-4 TRBV19 . TGTGCCACTCTTGGGAGGCGTTCTGAAAAACTGTTTTTT CATLGRRSEKLFF
. 15 TRBJ2-7 TRBV5-1 . TGCGCCAGCAGCCTCTTTGGGGACAATCGCTACGAGCAGTACTTC CASSLFGDNRYEQYF
. 15 TRBJ1-5 TRBV3-1/TRBV3-2 . TGTGCCAGCAGCTCGGCCAGTGATAGCAATCAGCCCCAGCATTTT CASSSASDSNQPQHF
. 15 TRBJ1-4 TRBV19 . TGTGCCAGTAGCCGGGACACGGCGGCTAATGAAAAACTGTTTTTT CASSRDTAANEKLFF
. 13 TRBJ2-7 TRBV19 . TGTGCCAGTAGCCCCGCCGGCACCTACGAGCAGTACTTC CASSPAGTYEQYF
. 13 TRBJ1-1 TRBV4-1 . TGCGCCAGCAGGGACAGAATGAACACTGAAGCTTTCTTT CASRDRMNTEAFF
. 14 TRBJ2-3 TRBV18 . TGTGCCAGCTCACAGGCATTAAGGGGTGTTACGCAGTATTTT CASSQALRGVTQYF
. 12 TRBJ2-1 TRBV10-2 . TGCGCCAGCAGCCTCGAAGGATATGAGCAGTTCTTC CASSLEGYEQFF
. 14 TRBJ1-2 TRBV7-9 . TGTGCCAGCAGCTTCCCCACCAGGGGATATGGCTACACCTTC CASSFPTRGYGYTF
. 16 TRBJ2-1 TRBV3-1/TRBV3-2 once TGTGCCAGCAGCCCCGTCTCCAGCGGAGCCCACAATGAGCAGTTCTTC CASSPVSSGAHNEQFF
TRBD1 15 TRBJ1-2 TRBV6-1 few TGTGCCAGCAGTGAAAGGGGCACAGGGGGCGTGGGCTACACCTTC CASSERGTGGVGYTF
. 15 TRBJ2-5 TRBV28 . TGTGCCAGCAGTTTACAGGGAGCCCGTAGAGAGACCCAGTACTTC CASSLQGARRETQYF
. 14 TRBJ1-2 TRBV7-2 . TGTGCCAGCAGCTTAGATAGGGGGAACTATGGCTACACCTTC CASSLDRGNYGYTF
. 15 TRBJ2-5 TRBV5-5 once TGTGCCAGCACTTCGGCCGTGGGATTGGGGGAGACCCAGTACTTC CASTSAVGLGETQYF
. 13 TRBJ1-1 TRBV5-1 . TGCGCCAGTCAGAGCCGGGGCGACACTGAAGCTTTCTTT CASQSRGDTEAFF
. 17 TRBJ2-6 TRBV3-1/TRBV3-2 . TGTGCCAGCAGCCCCTCCGGGGTGGTATCTGGGGCCAACGTCCTGACTTTC CASSPSGVVSGANVLTF
. 16 TRBJ2-3 TRBV5-1 . TGCGCCAGCAGCGCGGGATCCTCATCTAGCACAGATACGCAGTATTTT CASSAGSSSSTDTQYF
. 12 TRBJ2-3 TRBV10-1 . TGCGCCAGCGACCCAGCGCCAGATACGCAGTATTTT CASDPAPDTQYF
. 15 TRBJ1-1 TRBV3-1/TRBV3-2 once TGTGCCAGCAGCCAAGAGGCAGGGTGGGGCGCTGAAGCTTTCTTT CASSQEAGWGAEAFF
TRBD2 13 TRBJ2-3 TRBV3-1/TRBV3-2 . TGTGCCAGCAGCCAGAACGCCGGGGGGACGCAGTATTTT CASSQNAGGTQYF
. 15 TRBJ2-7 TRBV7-8 . TGTGCCAGCAGCGACACAGGGACCCTGCCCTACGAGCAGTACTTC CASSDTGTLPYEQYF
. 12 TRBJ1-1 TRBV25-1 . TGTGCCAGCAGTGAAGGGGTTTTCCAAGCTTTCTTT CASSEGVFQAFF
. 17 TRBJ1-6 TRBV25-1 . TGTGCCAGCGGCCGGGACTCAGCGTATTCCAGTGATTCACCCCTCCACTTT CASGRDSAYSSDSPLHF
TRBD1 14 TRBJ1-2 TRBV7-8 . TGTGCCAGCAGATTGGACAGGGTTGGGTATGGCTACACCTTC CASRLDRVGYGYTF
. 17 TRBJ2-2 TRBV25-1 . TGTGCCAGCAGTGATACAGGGGGGGCCTACCGAGGCGGGGAGCTGTTTTTT CASSDTGGAYRGGELFF
. 14 TRBJ2-2 TRBV19 . TGTGCCAGTACCCTTCTCGGACTCACCGGGGAGCTGTTTTTT CASTLLGLTGELFF
. 14 TRBJ1-2 TRBV14 . TGTGCCAGCAGCCCTCGGGCAGCCCTTTATGGCTACACCTTC CASSPRAALYGYTF
. 17 TRBJ1-1 TRBV19 . TGTGCCAGTAGTATATTTTCCTTGGGGCAGGTACCCACTGAAGCTTTCTTT CASSIFSLGQVPTEAFF
. 16 TRBJ1-1 TRBV2 . TGTGCCAGCACCGTATCACAGGGCTTGGAGAACACTGAAGCTTTCTTT CASTVSQGLENTEAFF
. 17 TRBJ2-7 TRBV5-1 . TGCGCCAGCAGCTTGGAGTGGGCTATTATAGCCCCCTACGAGCAGTACTTC CASSLEWAIIAPYEQYF
TRBD1 15 TRBJ2-1 TRBV23-1 . TGCGCCAGCAGTCCCCCGGACAGGGGATACAATGAGCAGTTCTTC CASSPPDRGYNEQFF
TRBD2 21 TRBJ2-1 TRBV9 . TGTGCCAGCAGCGTTTGGGCCGGGACTAGCGGGGGGCCGCACTCCTACAATGAGCAGTTCTTC CASSVWAGTSGGPHSYNEQFF